This T cell receptor (gamma chain) stems from a study of gammadelta T cells in human blood. This clone rates as hyperexpanded. At one of its ends the junction is not consistent with the germline gene, which may arise from a read error. TCRdb reprocessed the RT-PCR reads through CATT. The data contain under 350 gamma-chain clones, about 15% of them singletons. Per the germline V gene, CDR1 is GITISATS and CDR2 is ISYDGTV (reference sequence). This CDR3 contains 16 residues. This sequence was found in a human donor. Sequences were obtained from Vgamma9Vdelta2 gamma-delta T cells from adult blood. V is TRGV9 and J is TRGJP. The CDR3 loop is CALWEVQQLGKKIKVF. In DNA, the CDR3 is TGTGCCTTGTGGGAGGTGCAACAGTTGGGCAAAAAAATCAAGGTATTT.